The 4 T cell receptor beta chains listed next were all sequenced from one sample in a study of cytomegalovirus exposure and HLA in healthy donors. The PCR made use of 60 Vbeta and 13 Jbeta primers. Measured with immunoSEQ multiplex PCR; TCRdb has only the in-frame clones, and not every one. The data hold roughly 200,000 clones, with more than 65% observed a single time. Sequenced sample: PBMCs. Receptor source: a female donor in good health and CMV-seronegative.

This chain links TRBV2 with TRBJ1-1, with 8 bases fitting TRBD1. Germline CDR1 SNHLY, CDR2 FYNNEI. CDR3 length: 16 residues. The V gene end was trimmed by 1 base and the J gene end by 0 bases; junction bases not matched to a gene: 4. Here the CDR3 reads CASSEEPGQVNTEAFF. Here the CDR3 DNA reads TGTGCCAGCAGTGAAGAGCCGGGACAGGTGAACACTGAAGCTTTCTTT.

This clone was counted a single time. The CDR3 DNA reads as TGTGCCATCAGTGGAGGGGACAATACTGAAGCTTTCTTT. This codes for CAISGGDNTEAFF. The rearrangement links TRBV10-3 to TRBJ1-1; possibly TRBD1 for D (6 bases). V was clipped by 4 bases and J by 5 bases, with 11 bases between them. Germline V gives CDR1 ENHRY, CDR2 SYGVKD. This CDR3 spans 13 amino acids.

This chain links TRBV13 with TRBJ2-3; D is undetermined. Germline V gene data show CDR1 as PRHDT and CDR2 as FYEKMQ (reference sequence). The CDR3 has 16 amino acids. The ends were cut back, 0 bases at V and 0 bases at J, with 10 bases in the middle. Here the CDR3 DNA reads TGTGCCAGCAGCTTAGGGGTAATGACTAGCACAGATACGCAGTATTTT. It is translated as CASSLGVMTSTDTQYF. Combining the CDR3 with reference TRBV13 and TRBJ2-3 gives the whole variable domain AAGVIQSPRHLIKEKRETATLKCYPIPRHDTVYWYQQGPGQDPQFLISFYEKMQSDKGSIPDRFSAQQFSDYHSELNMSSLELGDSALYFCASSLGVMTSTDTQYFGPGTRLTVL.

V gene TRBV4-1 combines with J gene TRBJ2-3; 9 bases are a match to TRBD2. Germline V gives CDR1 MGHRA, CDR2 YSYEKL. The CDR3 is 16 residues long. With V trimmed by 0 bases and J by 1 base, 2 bases remained unmatched. The CDR3 DNA follows: TGCGCCAGCAGCCAAGAGCCTAGCGGGGGCACAGATACGCAGTATTTT. Protein product: CASSQEPSGGTDTQYF.